The 21 T cell receptor beta chains presented below share a single source sample, sequenced in a study of OX40 agonist ivuxolimab in advanced cancers. Library construction relied on the immunoSEQ multiplex PCR assay. TCRdb took over this immuneACCESS table, retaining in-frame rearrangements with V and J assigned. Such tables are incomplete; in checked studies, under half of the missing clones stem from an unresolved V gene, and the remainder is unexplained. This sample is represented by fewer than 40,000 clones; 60% to 85% of them were singletons. The top ten clones comprise less than 25% of the sample. Here the sequenced sample was CD4+ or CD8+ T cells sorted from blood, taken in a trial of the OX40 agonist ivuxolimab. The source is an adult with an advanced solid tumor such as melanoma, head and neck, liver or kidney cancer.

The chain employs TRBV10-3 and TRBJ2-7; D possibly corresponds to TRBD1 (6 bases). CDR1 is ENHRY and CDR2 is SYGVKD in the germline V gene. V was cut by 5 bases and J by 1 base, with 15 bases left in between. This CDR3 has 15 residues. CDR3 nucleotides: TGTGCCATCAGTTACACGACAGGCAATTCCTACGAGCAGTACTTC. This translates into CAISYTTGNSYEQYF.

This clone showed up just a few times. The CDR3 sequence: CAIRLGGNTEAFF. The CDR3 coding sequence is TGTGCCATCAGACTAGGGGGCAACACTGAAGCTTTCTTT. The chain links TRBV10-3 to TRBJ1-1; TRBD1 matches at 7 bases. J was trimmed by 2 bases and V by 6 bases; bases with no gene match: 3. CDR3 length: 13 residues. Germline V gene lookup returns CDR1 ENHRY and CDR2 SYGVKD.

The V call is TRBV5-1, the J call TRBJ1-6; 8 bases are shared with TRBD1. Germline V gives CDR1 SGHRS, CDR2 YFSETQ. This CDR3 contains 14 residues. J gave up 7 bases and V 2 bases, and 2 bases lay outside the gene matches. The CDR3 sequence: CASSLSGGNSPLHF. CDR3 nucleotide sequence: TGCGCCAGCAGCTTATCAGGGGGCAATTCACCCCTCCACTTT.

The CDR3 coding sequence is TGTGCCAGCAGTGCCAGCGGAGGGGGGGCCTACAATGAGCAGTTCTTC. Protein product: CASSASGGGAYNEQFF. The chain has TRBV6-1 and TRBJ2-1; D might be TRBD2 (7 bases). Between the trimmed V and J ends, which lost 4 bases and 2 bases, there was a span of 15 bases. The germline V gene encodes CDR1 MNHNS and CDR2 SASEGT. This CDR3 region has 16 residues.

The chain couples TRBV7-2 to TRBJ2-7; the D gene is possibly TRBD1 (5 bases). This CDR3 contains 14 residues. V dropped 2 bases and J dropped 6 bases, with 14 bases sitting between them. CDR1 and CDR2 from the germline V gene are SGHTA and FQGNSA. The CDR3 region is CASSLFQGRVEQYF. DNA of the CDR3: TGTGCCAGCAGCTTATTTCAGGGAAGGGTCGAGCAGTACTTC.

The chain carries TRBV7-2 and TRBJ1-2, with a weak D call TRBD1 (5 bases). Trimming pared 1 base from V and 2 bases from J, leaving 8 bases between. Germline CDR1 reads SGHTA; CDR2 reads FQGNSA. The CDR3 loop spans 14 amino acids. The CDR3 bases are TGTGCCAGCAGCTTAGGGGGACTGAACTATGGCTACACCTTC. Amino acids: CASSLGGLNYGYTF.

J is TRBJ2-4 and V is TRBV11-2; the match to TRBD1 covers 7 bases. The CDR3 is made up of 14 amino acids. CDR1 and CDR2 from the germline V gene are SGHAT and FQNNGV. The CDR3 sequence is CANVGDSHPDIQYF. DNA for the CDR3: TGTGCAAACGTCGGGGACAGCCACCCGGACATTCAGTACTTC. The full variable domain, its missing parts supplied by reference TRBV11-2 and TRBJ2-4, is EAGVAQSPRYKIIEKRQSVAFWCNPISGHATLYWYQQILGQGPKLLIQFQNNGVVDDSQLPKDRFSAERLKGVDSTLKIQPAKLEDSAVYLCANVGDSHPDIQYFGAGTRLSVL.

The V and J genes are TRBV27 and TRBJ1-6; no clear D gene. Trimming took off 1 base at V and 6 bases at J, with 16 bases between the two ends. The CDR3 sequence is 17 residues long. Germline values: CDR1 MNHEY, CDR2 SMNVEV (reference sequence). The CDR3 loop reads CASSLFVQIRGNSPLHF. The CDR3 coding sequence is TGTGCCAGCAGTTTATTTGTTCAGATTCGGGGTAATTCACCCCTCCACTTT.

V is TRBV28 and J is TRBJ1-2, with unresolved D. Per the germline V gene, CDR1 is MDHEN and CDR2 is SYDVKM. The length of the CDR3 is 13 residues. Trimming cost V 3 bases and J 1 base, with 6 bases left between them. The CDR3: CASSFPGNYGYTF. CDR3 nucleotide sequence: TGTGCCAGCAGTTTCCCGGGTAACTATGGCTACACCTTC.

The rearrangement links TRBV28 to TRBJ1-5, with 8 bases matching TRBD1. The CDR3 runs to 15 residues. CDR1 and CDR2 (germline): MDHEN, SYDVKM. Trimming took 2 bases from V and 7 from J; bases not matched to a gene: 7. CDR3 nucleotide sequence: TGTGCCAGCAGTTTAAACAGGGGGATGGGGCAGCCCCAGCATTTT. It yields the protein CASSLNRGMGQPQHF.

V gene TRBV2 combines with J gene TRBJ2-7; 8 bases line up with TRBD2. CDR3 length: 15 amino acids. The V segment lost 3 bases and the J segment 0 bases; nucleotides outside the gene matches: 4. CDR1 is SNHLY, CDR2 FYNNEI, per germline. The CDR3 sequence is CASSDGGGSSYEQYF. CDR3 coding DNA: TGTGCCAGCAGTGACGGCGGGGGGTCCTCCTACGAGCAGTACTTC.

This chain joins TRBV28 and TRBJ1-1; tentative D call: TRBD1 (5 bases). This CDR3 has 15 amino acids. Germline CDR1 MDHEN, CDR2 SYDVKM. V was trimmed by 2 bases and J by 5 bases, leaving 15 bases between them. The CDR3 spells CASSLGAGMGTEAFF. The CDR3 DNA follows: TGTGCCAGCAGTTTAGGTGCAGGGATGGGAACTGAAGCTTTCTTT.

The rearrangement joins TRBV6-1 to TRBJ2-7, with TRBD1 identical over 8 bases. Germline-derived CDR1 and CDR2 are MNHNS and SASEGT. CDR3 length: 13 residues. V was clipped by 9 bases and J by 3 bases; unmatched bases: 7. CDR3 nucleotides: TGTGCCAGTCCGGCCGGGACAGGCTACGAGCAGTACTTC. As protein: CASPAGTGYEQYF.

V is TRBV15 and J is TRBJ2-3; TRBD2 aligns across 8 bases. The CDR3 has 12 residues. CDR1 and CDR2 from the germline V gene are LNHNV and YYDKDF (reference sequence). Trimming removed 11 bases from V and 2 bases from J; junction bases left unmatched: 3. CDR3 sequence reads: CAVGGATDTQYF. CDR3 DNA sequence: TGTGCCGTCGGGGGGGCCACAGATACGCAGTATTTT.

As regards this clone: Compared with germline, one end of the junction differs, possibly owing to a read error. The gene calls are TRBV2 and TRBJ1-3; possible D gene TRBD1, 5 bases. The CDR3 has 15 residues. Looked up from germline, CDR1 is SNHLY and CDR2 is FYNNEI. Here the CDR3 DNA reads TGTGCCAGCAGTGTAACAGGCGGATCTGAAAACACCATATATTTT. As protein: CASSVTGGSENTIYF.

The table lists this clone with a count of one. No DNA is shown, since the ends of the CDR3 on it are uncertain; the CDR3 is the one TCRdb lists. The J gene is TRBJ2-5, the V gene TRBV25-1. Termini included, the CDR3 measures 13 amino acids. Germline V gene lookup returns CDR1 MGHDK and CDR2 SYGVNS. This CDR3 reads CASSEYFGETQYF.

V usage is TRBV25-1 and J usage is TRBJ2-1; 10 bases align to TRBD2. The V segment lost 5 bases and the J segment 7 bases; nucleotides outside the gene matches: 14. The CDR3 contains 17 residues. CDR1 is MGHDK and CDR2 is SYGVNS in the germline V gene. CDR3 bases: TGTGCCAGCAGTCGTCCCACGTCCGGGACTAGCGTGAATGAGCAGTTCTTC. Protein product: CASSRPTSGTSVNEQFF.

V is TRBV19 and J is TRBJ1-5, with 11 bases matching TRBD1. CDR1 is LNHDA and CDR2 is SQIVND in the germline V gene (reference sequence). This CDR3 is built from 16 residues. The junction had 11 bases not matched to a gene; V was cut back by 8 bases and J by 5 bases. CDR3 amino acids: CASVPGDRGEHQPQHF. The CDR3 coding sequence is TGTGCCAGTGTCCCCGGGGACAGGGGGGAACATCAGCCCCAGCATTTT.

V usage is TRBV4-1 and J usage is TRBJ1-4; D gene uncertain. This CDR3 has 16 amino acids. The germline CDR1 and CDR2 sequences are MGHRA and YSYEKL. V lost 0 bases, J lost 8 bases, and 16 bases lay in between. The CDR3 sequence is CASSQDGMRVGEKLFF. The CDR3 nucleotides read TGCGCCAGCAGCCAAGATGGTATGAGGGTCGGGGAAAAACTGTTTTTT.

The V call is TRBV27, the J call TRBJ1-6; TRBD1 agrees at 7 bases. Germline V gene sequence: CDR1 MNHEY, CDR2 SMNVEV (reference sequence). With V trimmed by 6 bases and J by 9 bases, 8 bases remained unmatched. The CDR3 totals 14 residues. The CDR3 spells CASREQGNSSPLHF. CDR3 DNA sequence: TGTGCCAGCAGAGAACAGGGGAACAGTTCACCCCTCCACTTT.

V and J are TRBV5-1 and TRBJ1-2; TRBD1 aligns across 12 bases. The CDR3 runs to 15 residues. The germline V gene has CDR1 SGHRS and CDR2 YFSETQ. J was trimmed by 3 bases and V by 3 bases; bases with no gene match: 3. The CDR3 reads CASSSRDRGHYGYTF. In DNA, the CDR3 is TGCGCCAGCAGCTCCCGGGACAGGGGGCACTATGGCTACACCTTC.